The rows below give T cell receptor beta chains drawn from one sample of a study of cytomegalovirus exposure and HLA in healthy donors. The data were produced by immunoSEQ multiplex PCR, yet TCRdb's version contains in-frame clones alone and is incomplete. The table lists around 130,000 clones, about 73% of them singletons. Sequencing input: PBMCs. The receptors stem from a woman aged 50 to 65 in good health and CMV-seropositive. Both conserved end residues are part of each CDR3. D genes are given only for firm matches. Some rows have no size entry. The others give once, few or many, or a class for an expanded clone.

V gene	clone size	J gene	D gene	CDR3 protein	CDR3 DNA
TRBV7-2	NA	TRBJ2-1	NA	CASNLGGESNNEQFF	TGTGCCAGCAACCTAGGCGGTGAGTCAAACAATGAGCAGTTCTTC
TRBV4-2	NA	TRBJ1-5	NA	CASSQGGEEGPQHF	TGTGCCAGCAGCCAAGGGGGGGAGGAGGGGCCCCAGCATTTT
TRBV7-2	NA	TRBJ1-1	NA	CASSLRHGGTEAFF	TGTGCCAGCAGCTTACGGCACGGGGGCACTGAAGCTTTCTTT
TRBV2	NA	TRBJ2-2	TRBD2	CASSEGLENTGELFF	TGTGCCAGCAGTGAGGGACTAGAGAACACCGGGGAGCTGTTTTTT
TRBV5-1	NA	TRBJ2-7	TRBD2	CASSLSPSGGFGEQYF	TGCGCCAGCAGCTTGTCACCCAGCGGGGGGTTCGGAGAGCAGTACTTC
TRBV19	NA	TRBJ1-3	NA	CASSQYGNTIYF	TGTGCCAGTAGTCAGTACGGAAACACCATATATTTT
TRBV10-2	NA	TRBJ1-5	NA	CASSEWQQPQHF	TGCGCCAGCAGTGAGTGGCAACAGCCCCAGCATTTT
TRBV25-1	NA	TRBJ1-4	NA	CASSESGHYPNEKLFF	TGTGCCAGCAGTGAAAGCGGCCATTACCCTAATGAAAAACTGTTTTTT
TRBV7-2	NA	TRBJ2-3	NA	CASTIERTDTQYF	TGTGCCAGCACTATCGAGCGGACAGATACGCAGTATTTT
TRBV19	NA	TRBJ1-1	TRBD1	CASSPDRGYTEAFF	TGTGCCAGTAGTCCCGACAGGGGCTACACTGAAGCTTTCTTT
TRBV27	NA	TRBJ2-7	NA	CASSSALSDEQYF	TGTGCCAGCAGTTCCGCCCTCTCGGACGAGCAGTACTTC
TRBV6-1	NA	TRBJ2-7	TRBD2	CASILTSGGKYEQYF	TGTGCCAGCATCCTGACTAGCGGGGGGAAATACGAGCAGTACTTC
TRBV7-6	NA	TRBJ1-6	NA	CASSLETGFSYNSPLHF	TGTGCCAGCAGCTTAGAAACAGGGTTTTCGTATAATTCACCCCTCCACTTT
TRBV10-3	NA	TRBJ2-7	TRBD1	CAISARGQGYEQYF	TGTGCCATCAGTGCTCGGGGACAGGGCTACGAGCAGTACTTC
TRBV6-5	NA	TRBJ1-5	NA	CASRQGRYSNQPQHF	TGTGCCAGCAGACAGGGTAGATATAGCAATCAGCCCCAGCATTTT
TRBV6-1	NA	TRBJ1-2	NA	CASSGLTGSNYGYTF	TGTGCCAGCAGTGGACTGACAGGCTCTAACTATGGCTACACCTTC
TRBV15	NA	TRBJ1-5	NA	CATSPRDTGRPQHF	TGTGCCACCAGCCCACGGGACACGGGACGACCCCAGCATTTT
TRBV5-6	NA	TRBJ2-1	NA	CASSPPAGAGAREQFF	TGTGCCAGCAGCCCGCCTGCGGGGGCGGGGGCGAGAGAGCAGTTCTTC
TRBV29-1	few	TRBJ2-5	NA	CSVVPGETQYF	TGCAGCGTTGTACCGGGAGAGACCCAGTACTTC
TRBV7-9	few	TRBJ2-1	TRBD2	CASSWPGNGLAGGRDEQFF	TGTGCCAGCAGTTGGCCGGGAAATGGACTAGCGGGGGGGCGGGATGAGCAGTTCTTC
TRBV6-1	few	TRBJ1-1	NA	CASSALTGLNTEAFF	TGTGCCAGCAGTGCTCTAACAGGCCTTAACACTGAAGCTTTCTTT
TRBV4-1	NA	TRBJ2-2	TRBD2	CASSLNTGGNTGELFF	TGCGCCAGCAGCCTAAATACGGGGGGGAACACCGGGGAGCTGTTTTTT
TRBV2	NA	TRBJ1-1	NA	CASKSTGNTEAFF	TGTGCCAGTAAGAGTACAGGAAACACTGAAGCTTTCTTT
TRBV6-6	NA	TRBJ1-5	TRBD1	CASILSRDRGGQPQHF	TGTGCCAGCATATTGTCCAGGGACAGGGGGGGACAGCCCCAGCATTTT
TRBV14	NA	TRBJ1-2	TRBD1	CASSPLRTGGHYGYTF	TGTGCCAGCAGCCCACTGAGGACAGGGGGCCACTATGGCTACACCTTC
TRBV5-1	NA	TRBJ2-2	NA	CASSFQAGHTGELFF	TGCGCCAGCAGCTTCCAGGCAGGGCACACCGGGGAGCTGTTTTTT
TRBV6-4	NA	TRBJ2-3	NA	CASTVTTRTSTDTQYF	TGTGCCAGCACCGTCACGACCCGGACTAGCACAGATACGCAGTATTTT
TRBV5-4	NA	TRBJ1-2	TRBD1	CASSLNRGHGYTF	TGTGCCAGCAGCTTAAACAGGGGGCATGGCTACACCTTC
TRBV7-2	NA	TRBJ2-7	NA	CASSSYGGTGYEQYF	TGTGCCAGCAGCTCTTATGGAGGGACCGGATACGAGCAGTACTTC
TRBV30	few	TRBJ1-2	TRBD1	CAWNKDRGRGYTF	TGTGCCTGGAATAAGGACAGGGGGAGAGGCTACACCTTC
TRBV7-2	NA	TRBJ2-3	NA	CASSLRVGGGHSTDTQYF	TGTGCCAGCAGCCTAAGGGTCGGCGGGGGACACAGCACAGATACGCAGTATTTT
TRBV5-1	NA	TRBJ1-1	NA	CASSGGRVTEAFF	TGCGCCAGCAGCGGAGGGAGGGTCACTGAAGCTTTCTTC
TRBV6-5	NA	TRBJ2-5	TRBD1	CASSTPGGVKTQYF	TGTGCCAGCAGTACCCCAGGGGGCGTGAAGACCCAGTACTTC
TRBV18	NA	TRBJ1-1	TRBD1	CASSQGQGTEAFF	TGTGCCAGCTCACAGGGACAGGGCACTGAAGCTTTCTTT
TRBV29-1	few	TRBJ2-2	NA	CSVLSGTSRVTGELFF	TGCAGCGTTTTATCCGGGACATCCCGAGTCACCGGGGAGCTGTTTTTT
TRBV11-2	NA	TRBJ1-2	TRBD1	CASSLDAGGFGYTF	TGTGCCAGCAGCTTAGATGCAGGGGGCTTTGGCTACACCTTC
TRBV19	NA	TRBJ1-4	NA	CASRGQDAANEKLFF	TGTGCCAGTAGGGGGCAGGATGCGGCTAATGAAAAACTGTTTTTT
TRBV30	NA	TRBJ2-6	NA	CAWSWEMSSGANVLTF	TGTGCCTGGAGTTGGGAGATGAGCTCTGGGGCCAACGTCCTGACTTTC
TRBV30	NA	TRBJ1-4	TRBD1	CAWSPALGQGTDATNEKLFF	TGTGCCTGGAGTCCCGCTCTCGGACAGGGAACGGATGCAACTAATGAAAAACTGTTTTTT
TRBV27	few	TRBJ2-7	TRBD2	CASSPTSGGLNRNYEQYF	TGTGCCAGCAGCCCGACTAGCGGGGGGCTAAACCGAAACTACGAGCAGTACTTC
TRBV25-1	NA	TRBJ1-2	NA	CASRLGGGYTF	TGTGCCAGCAGACTTGGCGGTGGCTACACCTTC
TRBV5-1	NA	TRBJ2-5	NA	CASSPSTLLQETQYF	TGCGCCAGCAGCCCCTCGACACTTCTCCAAGAGACCCAGTACTTC
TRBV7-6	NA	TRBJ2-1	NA	CASSLNGGTYNEQFF	TGTGCCAGCAGCTTAAATGGGGGCACCTACAATGAGCAGTTCTTC
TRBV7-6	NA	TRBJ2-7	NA	CASSRANRGALYEQYF	TGTGCCAGCAGCCGCGCGAATAGAGGAGCACTCTACGAGCAGTACTTC
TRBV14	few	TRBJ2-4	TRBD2	CASSPTRTSGGGRNIQYF	TGTGCCAGCAGCCCGACACGGACTAGCGGGGGAGGAAGAAACATTCAGTACTTC
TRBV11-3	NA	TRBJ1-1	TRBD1	CASSFGQGILYTEAFF	TGTGCCAGCAGCTTTGGACAGGGGATTCTATACACTGAAGCTTTCTTT
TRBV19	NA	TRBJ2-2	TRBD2	CASRMVAGGTGELFF	TGTGCCAGTAGAATGGTAGCGGGGGGTACCGGGGAGCTGTTTTTT
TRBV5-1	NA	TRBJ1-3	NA	CASSLGTTSGNTIYF	TGCGCCAGCAGCTTGGGGACAACCTCTGGAAACACCATATATTTT
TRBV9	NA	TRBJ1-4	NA	CASSLHSKNEKLFF	TGTGCCAGCAGCCTCCACAGCAAAAATGAAAAACTGTTTTTT
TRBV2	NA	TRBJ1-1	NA	CASSEDSGLATEAFF	TGTGCCAGCAGTGAAGATTCCGGGCTAGCCACTGAAGCTTTCTTT
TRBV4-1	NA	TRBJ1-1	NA	CASSQDPPGTLLNTEAFF	TGCGCCAGCAGCCAAGATCCCCCCGGGACACTCTTGAACACTGAAGCTTTCTTT
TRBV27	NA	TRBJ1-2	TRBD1	CASRPTGNYGYTF	TGTGCCAGCAGACCGACAGGGAACTATGGCTACACCTTC